The 23 T cell receptor beta chains below come from one sample, sequenced in a study of human T cells and chemical hapten exposure. Time point defined: pre-sensitization, week 0. The treatment is: therapeutic diphenylcyclopropenone sensitization with weekly scalp DPC. TCRdb analysed the RACE reads with MiXCR anew, one entry per CDR3 protein. The data hold 85,000 to 100,000 distinct CDR3 sequences, with 10% to 11% observed a single time. Material: whole blood, obtained in connection with sensitization to the hapten diphenylcyclopropenone (DPC). Receptor source: a woman in her sixties with alopecia areata. Some clones in this sample may be carry-over from other donors' samples.

This clonotype has ten or more counts. The chain uses TRBV7-9 and TRBJ2-3, with D tentatively TRBD1 or TRBD2 (5 bases each). Germline CDR1 is SEHNR and CDR2 is FQNEAQ (reference sequence). This CDR3 spans 17 amino acids. The V end was cut by 0 bases, the J end by 0 bases, with 13 bases between. CDR3 residues: CASSLAGTHISTDTQYF. The CDR3 DNA follows: TGTGCCAGCAGCTTAGCCGGGACCCATATCAGCACAGATACGCAGTATTTT. Full variable domain (remainder filled in from reference TRBV7-9 and TRBJ2-3): DTGVSQNPRHKITKRGQNVTFRCDPISEHNRLYWYRQTLGQGPEFLTYFQNEAQLEKSRLLSDRFSAERPKGSFSTLEIQRTEQGDSAMYLCASSLAGTHISTDTQYFGPGTRLTVL.

This clonotype turned up a few times. The chain uses TRBV2 and TRBJ1-2; 8 positions agree with TRBD1. Trimming took 4 bases from V and 7 from J; bases not matched to a gene: 5. CDR1 SNHLY and CDR2 FYNNEI come from the germline V gene. The CDR3 length is 13 residues. CDR3 loop: CASSGTGGFGYTF. In DNA, the CDR3 is TGTGCCAGCAGTGGTACAGGGGGATTTGGCTACACCTTC.

This chain joins TRBV7-2 and TRBJ2-1; perhaps TRBD2 as D (6 bases). The V end was cut by 5 bases, the J end by 9 bases, with 11 bases between. Germline V gives CDR1 SGHTA, CDR2 FQGNSA. This CDR3 is built from 12 residues. The CDR3 region is CASSLQGLEQFF. DNA for the CDR3: TGTGCCAGCAGCCTCCAGGGACTTGAGCAGTTCTTC.

This clonotype was observed many times. The J gene is TRBJ2-3, the V gene TRBV13; 12 bases align to TRBD2. Germline V gene lookup returns CDR1 PRHDT and CDR2 FYEKMQ (reference sequence). Trimming cost V 4 bases and J 6 bases; bases outside gene matches: 5. This CDR3 region has 15 residues. The CDR3 loop is CASSSPGLAGDTQYF. CDR3 sequence (DNA): TGTGCCAGCAGCTCCCCGGGACTAGCGGGCGATACGCAGTATTTT.

This chain uses TRBV20-1 with TRBJ2-1, with TRBD2 identical over 16 bases. J was trimmed by 7 bases and V by 6 bases; bases with no gene match: 3. The CDR3 covers 14 residues. The germline V gene has CDR1 DFQATT and CDR2 SNEGSKA (reference sequence). This CDR3 reads CSAEGLAGGNEQFF. CDR3 nucleotides: TGCAGTGCCGAGGGACTAGCGGGGGGGAATGAGCAGTTCTTC.

The V call is TRBV2, the J call TRBJ2-6, with D possibly being TRBD1 (5 bases). The CDR3 has 15 residues. Germline assignment: CDR1 SNHLY and CDR2 FYNNEI. V was trimmed by 6 bases and J by 2 bases, leaving 11 bases between them. CDR3 coding DNA: TGTGCCAGCAGCCCCAGGGCCACTGGGGCCAACGTCCTGACTTTC. Its translation: CASSPRATGANVLTF.

This clonotype was found a few times. The chain links TRBV5-1 to TRBJ2-2, with D perhaps TRBD1 (5 bases). Germline values: CDR1 SGHRS, CDR2 YFSETQ. Deletions cut 2 bases from V and 4 bases from J, with 12 bases between. This CDR3 is built from 15 residues. The CDR3 region has the DNA TGCGCCAGCAGCTTTTCCTCAGGGTTCACCGGGGAGCTGTTTTTT. Its translation is CASSFSSGFTGELFF. Full variable domain (rest looked up from reference TRBV5-1 and TRBJ2-2): KAGVTQTPRYLIKTRGQQVTLSCSPISGHRSVSWYQQTPGQGLQFLFEYFSETQRNKGNFPGRFSGRQFSNSRSEMNVSTLELGDSALYLCASSFSSGFTGELFFGEGSRLTVL.

In this sample, this clonotype turned up many times. V is TRBV10-3 and J is TRBJ2-2, with D perhaps TRBD1 (6 bases). CDR3 length: 15 amino acids. V was cut by 6 bases and J by 5 bases, with 16 bases left in between. The germline gives CDR1 ENHRY, CDR2 SYGVKD. Here the CDR3 reads CAISNREPGTGELFF. CDR3 bases: TGTGCCATCAGCAACAGGGAACCGGGGACCGGGGAGCTGTTTTTT.

This clonotype has just one count. The genes are TRBV11-2 and TRBJ2-7; D not resolved. V was trimmed by 3 bases and J by 1 base, leaving 13 bases between them. The CDR3 contains 15 residues. CDR1 is SGHAT and CDR2 is FQNNGV in the germline V gene. CDR3 loop: CASSFTDSPSYEQYF. The CDR3 DNA reads as TGTGCCAGCAGCTTCACAGACTCTCCGTCCTACGAGCAGTACTTC.

This clonotype was seen at least ten times. V gene TRBV5-1 combines with J gene TRBJ1-6, with 8 bases fitting TRBD1. The CDR3 spans 13 residues. Germline trimming cut 2 bases from V and 8 bases from J; bases unmatched to any gene: 0. Germline assignment: CDR1 SGHRS and CDR2 YFSETQ. The CDR3 sequence is CASSLQGDSPLHF. The CDR3 coding sequence is TGCGCCAGCAGCTTACAGGGGGATTCACCCCTCCACTTT. Based on the CDR3 plus reference TRBV5-1 and TRBJ1-6, the full variable domain is KAGVTQTPRYLIKTRGQQVTLSCSPISGHRSVSWYQQTPGQGLQFLFEYFSETQRNKGNFPGRFSGRQFSNSRSEMNVSTLELGDSALYLCASSLQGDSPLHFGNGTRLTVT.

This clonotype turned up a few times. The V gene is TRBV6-1, the J gene TRBJ2-6, with no clear D. There are 15 residues in the CDR3. CDR1 is MNHNS, CDR2 SASEGT, per germline. The V end lost 8 bases, the J end lost 2 bases, and 13 bases lay between the germline ends. As DNA, the CDR3 is TGTGCCAGCTGTCGGTTGGGGACTGGGGCCAACGTCCTGACTTTC. It codes for CASCRLGTGANVLTF.

V and J are TRBV7-9 and TRBJ2-3; TRBD2 agrees at 7 bases. The V gene's germline CDR1 is SEHNR and CDR2 FQNEAQ (reference sequence). This CDR3 is built from 15 residues. V dropped 9 bases and J dropped 2; count of bases not matched to a gene: 11. The CDR3 nucleotides are TGTGCCAGAAGCCCAACTAGCGCGAACACAGATACGCAGTATTTT. Protein product: CARSPTSANTDTQYF.

This clonotype was recorded many times. This chain links TRBV20-1 with TRBJ1-6; D is unresolved. This CDR3 comprises 12 residues. The ends were cut back, 6 bases at V and 11 bases at J, with 14 bases in the middle. The germline V gene encodes CDR1 DFQATT and CDR2 SNEGSKA (reference sequence). The DNA for the CDR3 is TGCAGTGCCCGAAATCCTACTGCACCCCTCCACTTT. This translates into CSARNPTAPLHF.

This clonotype was seen many times. This chain joins TRBV29-1 and TRBJ1-1, with D possibly matching TRBD1 (5 bases). Trimming left V 7 bases short and J 4 bases short, with 13 bases between. Germline V CDR1 and CDR2: SQVTM, ANQGSEA. This CDR3 has 12 residues. The CDR3 sequence is CSGATGGTEAFF. DNA for the CDR3: TGCAGCGGTGCGACCGGGGGCACTGAAGCTTTCTTT. The variable domain in full, with the rest retrieved from reference TRBV29-1 and TRBJ1-1, is SAVISQKPSRDICQRGTSLTIQCQVDSQVTMMFWYRQQPGQSLTLIATANQGSEATYESGFVIDKFPISRPNLTFSTLTVSNMSPEDSSIYLCSGATGGTEAFFGQGTRLTVV.

This clonotype was observed many times. One end of the junction does not line up with germline, which may come from a read error. The chain joins TRBV12-3 or TRBV12-4 to TRBJ1-2, with 7 positions matching TRBD1. The CDR3 length is 13 residues. The DNA for the CDR3 is TGCGCCAGCAGCCTCGGACAGGACTATGGCTACACCTTC. This encodes CASSLGQDYGYTF.

The CDR3 bases are TGTGCCAGTAAAGAAAACACCGGGGAGCTGTTTTTT. Its protein product is CASKENTGELFF. The chain uses TRBV19 and TRBJ2-2; D is undetermined. V dropped 7 bases and J dropped 2 bases, with 5 bases sitting between them. Germline loops: CDR1 LNHDA, CDR2 SQIVND (reference sequence). This CDR3 is built from 12 residues.

This clonotype was observed at least ten times. The chain uses TRBV5-4 and TRBJ2-3; 7 positions agree with TRBD2. The V and J ends lost 4 bases and 2 bases, in that order; junction bases with no gene match: 7. The germline gives CDR1 SGHNT, CDR2 YYREEE (reference sequence). CDR3 length equals 15 residues. DNA for the CDR3: TGTGCCAGCAGCCCGAGCGGGGTAATCACAGATACGCAGTATTTT. This sequence encodes CASSPSGVITDTQYF.

This chain joins TRBV6-4 and TRBJ1-2; 7 bases line up with TRBD1. The CDR3 is made up of 11 amino acids. J was trimmed by 4 bases and V by 8 bases; bases with no gene match: 1. Germline loops: CDR1 MRHNA, CDR2 SNTAGT. The CDR3 bases are TGTGCCAGCCGGGACAGCTATGGCTACACCTTC. The encoded protein is CASRDSYGYTF.

This clonotype occurred many times. The CDR3 sequence is CASSLDGSSYEQYF. Written as DNA, the CDR3 is TGTGCCAGCAGCCTAGACGGGAGCTCCTACGAGCAGTACTTC. The rearrangement joins TRBV3-1 to TRBJ2-7, with D possibly TRBD2 on 6 matching bases. The V gene lost 4 bases and the J gene lost 0 bases, with 10 bases spanning the gap. The CDR3 extends over 14 amino acids. Germline CDR1 and CDR2: LGHDT and YNNKEL (reference sequence).

This clonotype was seen only a few times. The chain is built from TRBV29-1 and TRBJ2-1; D not certain. From germline, CDR1 is SQVTM and CDR2 ANQGSEA. This CDR3 has 10 amino acids. V gave up 6 bases and J gave up 8 bases, with 8 bases separating them. The CDR3 DNA sequence: TGCAGCGTAGGGCCGGATGAGCAGTTCTTC. Residues: CSVGPDEQFF.

This clonotype was observed many times. The DNA for the CDR3 is TGTGCCAGCAGCAAACCAGGGTACGAGCAGTACTTC. It is translated as CASSKPGYEQYF. The V gene is TRBV7-2, the J gene TRBJ2-7; possible D gene TRBD1, 5 bases. The CDR3 covers 12 residues. V lost 5 bases to trimming and J lost 4 bases, with 9 bases between them. Germline V CDR1 and CDR2: SGHTA, FQGNSA.

In this sample, this clonotype turned up many times. V is TRBV5-1 and J is TRBJ1-2; no firm D call. Trimming pared 5 bases from V and 4 bases from J, leaving 3 bases between. This CDR3 spans 10 amino acids. The germline V gene has CDR1 SGHRS and CDR2 YFSETQ. This CDR3 is CASRGYGYTF. Here the CDR3 DNA reads TGCGCCAGCAGAGGCTATGGCTACACCTTC.

This clonotype appeared a few times. The chain recombines TRBV7-6 with TRBJ2-5; D remains unclear. Trimming took off 1 base at V and 1 base at J, with 10 bases between the two ends. The CDR3 runs to 15 residues. In germline, CDR1 is SGHVS, CDR2 FNYEAQ. For the CDR3, the DNA is TGTGCCAGCAGCTTAGAGGTCACCCGCCAAGAGACCCAGTACTTC. Translation: CASSLEVTRQETQYF.